The subject of this entry is one TCR beta chain. Its antigen is undetermined. Related graft donors supplied nonmyeloablative bone marrow transplants, and mixed chimerism was transient. CD4+CD25+CD127- Tregs, CD4+CD25- non-Tregs, CD4 and CD8 cells were sorted. Sequencing was performed with immunoSEQ multiplex PCR; in TCRdb, only in-frame clones are kept and a portion is missing. The sample has about 50,000 clones; approximately 89% are singletons. The data belong to a study of Tregs in tolerant kidney transplant recipients. Study-wide results and caveats: Biological reproducibility was not directly addressed in this study. Expanding Tregs on activated donor B cells appeared to best identify donor-specific TCRbeta clones. Donor-specific Treg expansion exceeded global Treg expansion in tolerant patients, suggesting antigen drive.

V gave up 7 bases and J gave up 4 bases; unmatched junction bases: 13. Germline CDR1 is SEHNR and CDR2 is FQNEAQ (reference sequence). This CDR3 has 17 amino acids. The material sequenced was CD8+ T cells from blood (PBMCs), taken 12 months after the transplant. The rearrangement joins TRBV7-9 to TRBJ2-1; 10 nucleotides line up with TRBD2. This clonotype was sampled from a human patient who received a combined kidney and bone marrow transplant. Certain T cells may be donor cells from the graft. The DNA for the CDR3 is TGTGCCAGCAACGGGGCCCCGAGCGGGAGGGAATACAATGAGCAGTTCTTC. Amino acid sequence: CASNGAPSGREYNEQFF.